These T cell receptor beta chains were read from a single sample in a study of OX40 agonist ivuxolimab in advanced cancers. Data came from immunoSEQ multiplex PCR; TCRdb stores just in-frame clones and leaves some out. The sample includes around 72,000 clones, over 75% seen only once; the top ten take roughly 4.7%. The sample was CD4+ or CD8+ T cells sorted from blood, taken in a trial of the OX40 agonist ivuxolimab. All receptors come from an adult with an advanced solid tumor such as melanoma, head and neck, liver or kidney cancer. Each CDR3 is given with its conserved first and last residue. A D gene is named only where the DNA matches it firmly. Clone sizes are given selectively: once, few, many, or a class where the clone is expanded.

d_gene | len | j_gene | v_gene | abundance | CDR3aa | CDR3nt
TRBD2 | 15 | TRBJ2-7 | TRBV25-1 | . | CASSIGTSGNYEQYF | TGTGCCAGCAGCATAGGGACTAGCGGGAACTACGAGCAGTACTTC
TRBD1 | 13 | TRBJ1-5 | TRBV6-4 | . | CASSPDRVQPQHF | TGTGCCAGCAGTCCAGACAGGGTTCAGCCCCAGCATTTT
. | 14 | TRBJ2-1 | TRBV11-2 | . | CASSLDSSYNEQFF | TGTGCCAGCAGCTTAGACAGCTCCTACAATGAGCAGTTCTTC
. | 13 | TRBJ2-7 | TRBV16 | . | CASRPRTGGRQYF | TGTGCCAGCAGACCCAGAACAGGAGGTCGGCAGTACTTC
. | 16 | TRBJ1-2 | TRBV18 | . | CASSPTAGADNYGYTF | TGTGCCAGCTCACCCACCGCAGGGGCCGATAACTATGGCTACACCTTC
. | 13 | TRBJ2-3 | TRBV7-9 | . | CASSLLGADTQYF | TGTGCCAGCAGCCTCTTGGGCGCAGATACGCAGTATTTT
. | 14 | TRBJ1-1 | TRBV7-9 | . | CASSLIGPDTEAFF | TGTGCCAGCAGCTTAATTGGGCCCGACACTGAAGCTTTCTTT
. | 15 | TRBJ2-1 | TRBV7-3 | . | CASSLGQFGYNEQFF | TGTGCCAGCAGCTTAGGTCAATTCGGGTACAATGAGCAGTTCTTC
. | 13 | TRBJ2-7 | TRBV7-9 | . | CASSLSSGYEQYF | TGTGCCAGCAGCTTAAGCAGCGGTTACGAGCAGTACTTC
. | 15 | TRBJ2-7 | TRBV6-5 | . | CASSYSIRLQVEQYF | TGTGCCAGCAGTTACTCGATTCGATTGCAGGTCGAGCAGTACTTC
TRBD1 | 16 | TRBJ1-5 | TRBV7-8 | few | CASSPDRVWSNQPQHF | TGTGCCAGCAGCCCCGACAGGGTTTGGAGCAATCAGCCCCAGCATTTT
TRBD1 | 16 | TRBJ2-2 | TRBV5-1 | . | CASKEGTGSNTGELFF | TGCGCCAGCAAAGAAGGGACAGGTTCGAACACCGGGGAGCTGTTTTTT
TRBD1 | 15 | TRBJ1-2 | TRBV9 | . | CASSGDSYTNYGYTF | TGTGCCAGCAGCGGGGACAGTTACACTAACTATGGCTACACCTTC
. | 15 | TRBJ2-3 | TRBV7-9 | . | CASSRLESRTDTQYF | TGTGCCAGCAGTCGTCTTGAGAGCCGCACAGATACGCAGTATTTT
. | 15 | TRBJ2-6 | TRBV18 | . | CASLSDSSGANVLTF | TGTGCCAGCTTAAGCGACAGCTCTGGGGCCAACGTCCTGACTTTC
. | 13 | TRBJ1-1 | TRBV9 | few | CASSGQGSTEAFF | TGTGCCAGCAGCGGGCAGGGTAGCACTGAAGCTTTCTTT
. | 14 | TRBJ2-2 | TRBV27 | . | CASRWTENTGELFF | TGTGCCAGCCGTTGGACGGAGAACACCGGGGAGCTGTTTTTT
. | 12 | TRBJ1-2 | TRBV19 | . | CASRTPNYGYTF | TGTGCCAGCCGGACACCTAACTATGGCTACACCTTC
. | 15 | TRBJ1-1 | TRBV5-1 | . | CASSLALGDRTEAFF | TGCGCCAGCAGCTTGGCCCTGGGGGATCGCACTGAAGCTTTCTTT
. | 18 | TRBJ2-6 | TRBV23-1 | once | CASSWDKPQQSRANVLTF | TGCGCCAGCAGTTGGGATAAGCCGCAACAAAGTCGGGCCAACGTCCTGACTTTC
TRBD2 | 13 | TRBJ2-7 | TRBV5-5 | once | CASSLKREGEQYF | TGTGCCAGCAGCTTGAAAAGGGAGGGCGAGCAGTACTTC
. | 13 | TRBJ1-4 | TRBV6-5 | . | CASRGNLNEKLFF | TGTGCCAGCAGGGGAAATTTGAATGAAAAACTGTTTTTT
TRBD1 | 15 | TRBJ2-3 | TRBV7-2 | . | CASSTSPGTGGTQYF | TGTGCCAGCAGCACGAGTCCCGGGACAGGTGGGACGCAGTATTTT
TRBD2 | 14 | TRBJ2-3 | TRBV10-2 | . | CASRSAGGLGTQYF | TGCGCCAGCAGGTCCGCGGGGGGGCTCGGTACGCAGTATTTT
. | 14 | TRBJ2-7 | TRBV30 | once | CAWRWSPLSYEQYF | TGTGCCTGGAGGTGGTCTCCGCTCTCCTACGAGCAGTACTTC
. | 12 | TRBJ1-1 | TRBV11-3 | . | CASSPENTEAFF | TGTGCCAGCAGCCCCGAGAACACTGAAGCTTTCTTT
. | 12 | TRBJ1-2 | TRBV28 | once | CASSFRNYGYTF | TGTGCCAGCAGTTTCCGGAACTATGGCTACACCTTC
. | 14 | TRBJ1-4 | TRBV10-3 | . | CAISDEQGREKLFF | TGTGCCATCAGTGATGAGCAGGGGCGGGAAAAACTGTTTTTT
. | 13 | TRBJ2-1 | TRBV27 | . | CASSHGTDNEQFF | TGTGCCAGCAGTCACGGGACCGACAATGAGCAGTTCTTC
. | 13 | TRBJ2-2 | TRBV18 | . | CASSRQTTGELFF | TGTGCCAGCTCGCGGCAGACCACCGGGGAGCTGTTTTTT
. | 15 | TRBJ2-6 | TRBV18 | . | CASSPVHSGANVLTF | TGTGCCAGCTCACCGGTGCACTCTGGGGCCAACGTCCTGACTTTC
. | 14 | TRBJ2-2 | TRBV7-3 | . | CASSLYRGAGELFF | TGTGCCAGCAGCTTATATAGGGGAGCCGGGGAGCTGTTTTTT
. | 16 | TRBJ1-2 | TRBV6-1 | . | CASSEGFARYLHGYTF | TGTGCCAGCAGTGAAGGATTCGCCCGATACCTCCATGGCTACACCTTC
. | 17 | TRBJ2-1 | TRBV18 | . | CASSPLGGTKVYNEQFF | TGTGCCAGCTCACCACTGGGGGGCACAAAAGTTTACAATGAGCAGTTCTTC
TRBD2 | 16 | TRBJ2-1 | TRBV27 | . | CATKGLAGGGDNEQFF | TGTGCCACCAAGGGCCTAGCGGGGGGTGGGGACAATGAGCAGTTCTTC
. | 12 | TRBJ2-7 | TRBV25-1 | . | CASSDLGDEQYF | TGTGCCAGCAGTGATTTAGGGGACGAGCAGTACTTC
. | 14 | TRBJ1-2 | TRBV5-4 | . | CASSFGGGNYGYTF | TGTGCCAGCAGCTTCGGGGGGGGTAACTATGGCTACACCTTC
. | 15 | TRBJ2-5 | TRBV5-1 | . | CASSLETASQETQYF | TGCGCCAGCAGCTTGGAAACAGCAAGCCAAGAGACCCAGTACTTC
. | 15 | TRBJ1-1 | TRBV5-5 | . | CASSRNGVMNTEAFF | TGTGCCAGCAGCCGGAATGGGGTCATGAACACTGAAGCTTTCTTT
. | 13 | TRBJ1-6 | TRBV6-5 | . | CASSFDRNSPLHF | TGTGCCAGCAGTTTTGACCGTAATTCACCCCTCCACTTT
TRBD1 | 16 | TRBJ2-3 | TRBV5-1 | . | CASSFLGQGSTDTQYF | TGCGCCAGCAGCTTTTTGGGACAGGGTAGCACAGATACGCAGTATTTT
TRBD1 | 14 | TRBJ1-2 | TRBV7-9 | . | CASSLQGAGFGYTF | TGTGCCAGCAGCCTACAGGGGGCTGGATTCGGCTACACCTTC
. | 18 | TRBJ2-3 | TRBV5-1 | . | CASSLGRGGSFSADTQYF | TGCGCCAGCAGCCTTGGTAGGGGTGGGAGTTTTAGCGCAGATACGCAGTATTTT
TRBD1 | 15 | TRBJ2-1 | TRBV7-3 | . | CASSPLGQAYNEQFF | TGTGCCAGCAGCCCCCTGGGACAGGCCTACAATGAGCAGTTCTTC
. | 14 | TRBJ2-7 | TRBV5-1 | . | CASSLGSGNDEQYF | TGCGCCAGCAGCTTGGGGAGTGGCAATGACGAGCAGTACTTC
. | 16 | TRBJ2-6 | TRBV6-5 | . | CASSYSKSSGANVLTF | TGTGCCAGCAGTTACTCGAAGAGCTCTGGGGCCAACGTCCTGACTTTC
. | 15 | TRBJ2-5 | TRBV14 | . | CASSQDSGYHWAQYF | TGTGCCAGCAGCCAAGATAGTGGGTATCACTGGGCCCAGTACTTC